The clone carrying this T cell receptor beta chain was counted ten times or more. Time point indicated: sample taken at primary tumor resection. Unsorted whole RNA of tumor, nontumor lung or frozen PBMC was sequenced. The donor group consisted of roughly 70 patients who had untreated, early-stage non-small cell lung cancer. The CDR3 spans 15 residues. Looked up from germline, CDR1 is MNHEY and CDR2 is SVGEGT. V lost 6 bases, J lost 3 bases, and 11 bases stayed unmatched. This sample was taken from a study of spatial heterogeneity in lung cancer. As for the study in general: Every unique TCR and UMI combination, on average, appeared more than ten times in raw reads.

Individual TCR cDNA molecules each bore their own unique molecular identifier. TCRdb itself ran the 5' RACE reads through MiXCR, one entry per CDR3 protein. The sample comprises over 75,000 distinct CDR3 sequences, 15% to 20% of which are singletons, and 5.5% to 7% rests with the top ten. The J gene is TRBJ2-7, the V gene TRBV6-2 or TRBV6-3, with TRBD1 identical over 7 bases. This sample comprised PBMCs, obtained at surgery. The origin of this receptor is a male donor with early-stage non-small cell lung cancer. DNA for the CDR3: TGTGCCAGCAGCTGGGCCCCGGGACAGAACTACGAGCAGTACTTC. Protein product: CASSWAPGQNYEQYF.